This T cell receptor beta chain was profiled in a study of blood T cell repertoires in COVID-19. As originally analysed: The authors estimated nucleated cell counts from reference gene primer amplification. TCRdb's table, derived via immunoSEQ multiplex PCR, lists solely in-frame clones and lacks some. The D gene and trimming were derived from the DNA, and the V and J assignments and clone size from that table. The profile shows over 200,000 clones, just over 85% of them singletons. CDR1 is SGHRS, CDR2 YFSETQ, per germline. V lost 4 bases and J lost 4, with 12 bases in between. The CDR3 is 14 residues long.

The chain is built from TRBV5-1 and TRBJ2-1; D might be TRBD2 (6 bases). The sample taken for sequencing was peripheral blood. This receptor was obtained from a man aged 25-40 years who had recovered from COVID-19. CDR3 amino acids: CASSGRGEYNEQFF. The CDR3, as DNA: TGCGCCAGCAGCGGGCGGGGAGAATACAATGAGCAGTTCTTC.